Each of the 20 T cell receptor beta chains below was sequenced from the same sample in a study of blood T cell repertoires in COVID-19. The table came from immunoSEQ multiplex PCR; TCRdb's copy has only in-frame clones and leaves some out. Among fewer than 250,000 clones listed, roughly 80% were seen once. The sequencing input was peripheral blood. These receptors all come from a woman in her sixties with active or convalescent COVID-19.

The chain is built from TRBV29-1 and TRBJ2-1; TRBD2 aligns across 11 bases. The V gene's germline CDR1 is SQVTM and CDR2 ANQGSEA. This CDR3 is 15 amino acids long. V trimming: 6 bases; J trimming: 3 bases; junction bases outside the gene matches: 7. The CDR3 here is CSVIAGGTYYNEQFF. In DNA, the CDR3 is TGCAGCGTAATAGCGGGGGGGACCTACTACAATGAGCAGTTCTTC.

The chain combines TRBV5-1 with TRBJ1-2; D is ambiguous. The length of the CDR3 is 15 residues. V was clipped by 4 bases and J by 8 bases, with 21 bases between them. CDR1 SGHRS and CDR2 YFSETQ come from the germline V gene. CDR3 DNA sequence: TGCGCCAGCAGCCAACAAGGTGGTCAGGCGGGGGGCTACACCTTC. Translated: CASSQQGGQAGGYTF. The full variable domain, completed using reference TRBV5-1 and TRBJ1-2, is KAGVTQTPRYLIKTRGQQVTLSCSPISGHRSVSWYQQTPGQGLQFLFEYFSETQRNKGNFPGRFSGRQFSNSRSEMNVSTLELGDSALYLCASSQQGGQAGGYTFGSGTRLTVV.

The chain has TRBV6-5 and TRBJ2-1; D call uncertain. This CDR3 spans 15 amino acids. Trimming removed 6 bases from V and 4 bases from J, with 16 bases in between. Germline CDR1 and CDR2: MNHEY and SVGAGI. In DNA form, the CDR3 reads TGTGCCAGCAGCTCCTATGAGGCCCCGTACAATGAGCAGTTCTTC. It translates to CASSSYEAPYNEQFF.

The chain combines TRBV19 with TRBJ1-6; 7 nucleotides align to TRBD1. The V and J ends lost 5 bases and 7 bases, in that order; junction bases with no gene match: 8. The CDR3 totals 15 residues. Germline-derived CDR1 and CDR2 are LNHDA and SQIVND (reference sequence). The CDR3 DNA reads TGTGCCAGTAGTTTGTCAACAGGGGCAAATTCACCCCTCCACTTT. Protein: CASSLSTGANSPLHF.

This chain links TRBV7-9 with TRBJ2-5, with 14 bases identical to TRBD2. Germline values: CDR1 SEHNR, CDR2 FQNEAQ (reference sequence). This CDR3 is built from 16 residues. V shed 5 bases and J 4 bases; nucleotides not matched to a gene: 6. CDR3 sequence (DNA): TGTGCCAGCAGCCTTACGACTAGCGGGAGGGGAGAGACCCAGTACTTC. Amino acids: CASSLTTSGRGETQYF.

The chain combines TRBV3-1 (or the pseudogene TRBV3-2) with TRBJ1-2; tentative D call: TRBD1 (6 bases). The germline V gene encodes CDR1 LGHDT and CDR2 YNNKEL (reference sequence). The V gene lost 1 base and the J gene lost 6 bases, with 12 bases spanning the gap. The CDR3 length is 14 residues. CDR3 region: CASSQGTDTNGYTF. CDR3 nucleotide sequence: TGTGCCAGCAGCCAAGGGACAGACACGAATGGCTACACCTTC.

The chain joins TRBV13 to TRBJ2-2, with TRBD2 identical over 9 bases. With V trimmed by 5 bases and J by 1 base, 5 bases remained unmatched. The CDR3 length is 16 residues. Germline lookup yields CDR1 PRHDT and CDR2 FYEKMQ (reference sequence). This CDR3 reads CASSQRGAENTGELFF. In nucleotides, the CDR3 is TGTGCCAGCAGCCAGCGGGGGGCCGAGAACACCGGGGAGCTGTTTTTT.

The chain carries TRBV6-6 and TRBJ2-3, with TRBD2 matching 13 bases. Germline-derived CDR1 and CDR2 are MNHNY and SVGAGI (reference sequence). The CDR3 is 14 residues long. The junction had 1 base not matched to a gene; V was cut back by 6 bases and J by 4 bases. In DNA, the CDR3 is TGTGCCAGCAGAGGACTAGCGGGGGCAGATACGCAGTATTTT. Its translation: CASRGLAGADTQYF.

This sequence joins TRBV15 and TRBJ2-5; D not certain. Germline V gives CDR1 LNHNV, CDR2 YYDKDF (reference sequence). This CDR3 region has 14 residues. V gave up 0 bases and J gave up 3 bases, with 8 bases separating them. The CDR3 DNA is TGTGCCACCAGCAGAGATCTCCCAGAAGAGACCCAGTACTTC. Amino acid sequence: CATSRDLPEETQYF.

The V and J genes are TRBV5-1 and TRBJ2-3; D unclear. V was pared by 1 base and J by 2 bases, with 8 bases between. Germline V gives CDR1 SGHRS, CDR2 YFSETQ. The length of the CDR3 is 14 residues. The CDR3 sequence is CASSLYGSTDTQYF. CDR3 DNA sequence: TGCGCCAGCAGCTTGTACGGTTCCACAGATACGCAGTATTTT.

The rearrangement joins TRBV2 to TRBJ2-1; the match to TRBD2 covers 8 bases. The CDR3 loop spans 14 amino acids. Germline assignment: CDR1 SNHLY and CDR2 FYNNEI. J lost 9 bases, V lost 6 bases, and 10 bases had no gene match. CDR3 protein: CASSARSGGGEQFF. For the CDR3, the DNA is TGTGCCAGCAGCGCCCGAAGCGGGGGCGGTGAGCAGTTCTTC.

The rearrangement joins TRBV7-6 to TRBJ2-1; TRBD2 aligns across 11 bases. The CDR3 is 18 residues long. V was pared by 6 bases and J by 8 bases, with 18 bases of the junction left unmatched. Germline-derived CDR1 and CDR2 are SGHVS and FNYEAQ. The CDR3 DNA sequence: TGTGCCAGCAGTCGAGGCCCCCTGACTAGCGGGATAATCGATGAGCAGTTCTTC. This translates into CASSRGPLTSGIIDEQFF.

This clone has only one observation. This chain joins TRBV23-1 and TRBJ2-1; 12 bases fit TRBD2. TRBV23-1 is an ORF, with its function uncertain. The CDR3 spans 18 residues. V gave up 2 bases and J gave up 8 bases; unmatched junction bases: 13. CDR3 protein: CASSQPRLAGALGDEQFF. In DNA form, the CDR3 reads TGCGCCAGCAGTCAACCCCGACTAGCGGGAGCCCTGGGGGATGAGCAGTTCTTC.

This clone was picked up a small number of times. The V gene is TRBV12-3 or TRBV12-4, the J gene TRBJ2-1, with a weak D call TRBD1 (5 bases). Trimming took 6 bases from V and 9 from J, leaving 12 bases between them. This CDR3 is built from 12 residues. DNA for the CDR3: TGTGCCAGCAGCCCCGTAAGGGGTGAGCAGTTCTTC. Amino acids: CASSPVRGEQFF.

V is TRBV29-1 and J is TRBJ2-1, with 10 bases matching TRBD2. Germline-derived CDR1 and CDR2 are SQVTM and ANQGSEA. CDR3 size: 17 residues. V lost 7 bases, J lost 4 bases, and 16 bases stayed unmatched. The CDR3 here is CSAGGTSVAPSYNEQFF. CDR3 sequence (DNA): TGCAGCGCCGGGGGGACTAGCGTGGCCCCCTCATACAATGAGCAGTTCTTC.

V gene TRBV6-6 combines with J gene TRBJ2-1; a possible D gene is TRBD2 (6 bases). Trimming removed 1 base at V and 6 bases at J, with 13 bases between. Germline V gene sequence: CDR1 MNHNY, CDR2 SVGAGI (reference sequence). CDR3 length: 15 residues. CDR3 in amino acids: CASSYYGYGGNEQFF. In DNA, the CDR3 is TGTGCCAGCAGTTACTACGGCTACGGGGGCAATGAGCAGTTCTTC.

The chain employs TRBV7-9 and TRBJ2-3, with D possibly being TRBD2 (6 bases). The CDR3 runs to 15 residues. The V gene lost 1 base and the J gene lost 3 bases, with 11 bases spanning the gap. The germline V gene has CDR1 SEHNR and CDR2 FQNEAQ (reference sequence). The CDR3 loop is CASSLGRGMTDTQYF. The CDR3, as DNA: TGTGCCAGCAGCTTAGGTCGGGGGATGACAGATACGCAGTATTTT.

The chain joins TRBV20-1 to TRBJ1-2; TRBD1 agrees at 9 bases. V was clipped by 3 bases and J by 8 bases; unmatched bases: 16. This CDR3 is built from 16 residues. Germline values: CDR1 DFQATT, CDR2 SNEGSKA (reference sequence). The CDR3, as DNA: TGCAGTGCTAGTAGGGGCTGGGACAGGGCGCCGGGGGGCTACACCTTC. Its protein product is CSASRGWDRAPGGYTF.

Notes on this clone: This specimen includes other DNA sequences encoding the same CDR3. This rearrangement joins TRBV11-3 to TRBJ1-6, with D maybe TRBD1 (6 bases). This CDR3 comprises 15 residues. With 5 bases removed from V and 7 bases from J, the gap between germline ends came to 15 bases. Germline CDR1 reads SGHNT; CDR2 reads YENEEA. Here the CDR3 reads CASSPPRGGNSPLHF. In DNA form, the CDR3 reads TGTGCCAGCAGCCCACCCAGGGGCGGCAATTCACCCCTCCACTTT.

Written as DNA, the CDR3 is TGTGCCAGCAGCGTCGGACAAACCGGGGAGCTGTTTTTT. This codes for CASSVGQTGELFF. The chain employs TRBV9 and TRBJ2-2, with a weak D call TRBD1 (5 bases). V shed 2 bases and J shed 5 bases, with 7 bases lying between them. Germline lookup yields CDR1 SGDLS and CDR2 YYNGEE. The CDR3 is made up of 13 amino acids.